This T cell receptor (beta chain) is drawn from a study of T-cell memory formation after mild COVID-19. V lost 1 base and J lost 9; bases outside the gene matches: 10. Looked up from germline, CDR1 is MGHDK and CDR2 is SYGVNS. The length of the CDR3 is 17 residues. TCRdb called the 5' RACE reads again in MiXCR, with one record for every CDR3 protein. Counted here are about 430,000 distinct CDR3 sequences, 24% occurring once; the ten biggest clones make up roughly 8.9%. This TCR derives from an adult woman who had mild COVID-19 (a few samples of this study predate the infection). Cell type and time point are not known. The J gene is TRBJ1-6, the V gene TRBV25-1, with 9 bases aligning to TRBD1. Material for sequencing was PBMCs or a T cell subset sorted from them (not recorded which). CDR3 DNA sequence: TGTGCCAGCAGTGAATCGAGGACAGGGGTTGGGAGTTCACCCCTCCACTTT. Its protein is CASSESRTGVGSSPLHF.